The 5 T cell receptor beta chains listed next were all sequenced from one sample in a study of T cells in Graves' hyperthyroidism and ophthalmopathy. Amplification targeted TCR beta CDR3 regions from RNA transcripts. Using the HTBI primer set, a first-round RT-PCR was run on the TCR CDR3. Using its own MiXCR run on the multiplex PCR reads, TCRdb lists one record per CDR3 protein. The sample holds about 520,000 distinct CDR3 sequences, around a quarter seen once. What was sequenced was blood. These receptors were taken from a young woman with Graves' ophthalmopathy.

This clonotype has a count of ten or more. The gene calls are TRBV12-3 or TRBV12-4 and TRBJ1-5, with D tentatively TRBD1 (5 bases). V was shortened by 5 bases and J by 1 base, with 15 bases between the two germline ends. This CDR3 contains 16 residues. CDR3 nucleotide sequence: TGTGCCAGCAGTGGGGCTAGGAGGGCCAGCAATCAGCCCCAGCATTTT. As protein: CASSGARRASNQPQHF.

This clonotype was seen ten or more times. CDR3 DNA sequence: TGCGCCAGCAGCCAAGCGGGATCCGAGCGTTACGAGCAGTACTTC. Translated, it gives CASSQAGSERYEQYF. The chain employs TRBV4-3 and TRBJ2-7; D may be TRBD2 (5 bases). The CDR3 sequence is 15 residues long. Germline V gene sequence: CDR1 LGHNA, CDR2 YSLEER. The V end lost 1 base, the J end lost 4 bases, and 14 bases lay between the germline ends.

The CDR3 DNA reads TGCGCCAGCAGGAACGGACTAGCGGGGGGTATAGAGACCCAGTACTTC. Encoded protein: CASRNGLAGGIETQYF. This chain links TRBV10-2 with TRBJ2-5; TRBD2 matches at 14 bases. The CDR3 extends over 16 amino acids. V gave up 6 bases and J gave up 4 bases; unmatched junction bases: 7. From germline, CDR1 is WSHSY and CDR2 SAAADI.

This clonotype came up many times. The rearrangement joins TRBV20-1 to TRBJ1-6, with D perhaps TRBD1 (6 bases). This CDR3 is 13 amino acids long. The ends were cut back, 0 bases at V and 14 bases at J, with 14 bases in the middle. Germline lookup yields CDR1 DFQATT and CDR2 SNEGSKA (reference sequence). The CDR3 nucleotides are TGCAGTGCTAGAGATCTCGGGGGGCTCTCCCTCCACTTT. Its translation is CSARDLGGLSLHF.

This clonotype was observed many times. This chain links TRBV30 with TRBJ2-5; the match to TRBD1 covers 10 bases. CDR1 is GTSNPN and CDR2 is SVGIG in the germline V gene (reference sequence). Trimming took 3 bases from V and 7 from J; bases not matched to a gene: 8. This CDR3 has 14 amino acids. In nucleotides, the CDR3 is TGTGCCTGGAGGCCCACCGGGGACAGGGGGACCCAGTACTTC. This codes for CAWRPTGDRGTQYF.